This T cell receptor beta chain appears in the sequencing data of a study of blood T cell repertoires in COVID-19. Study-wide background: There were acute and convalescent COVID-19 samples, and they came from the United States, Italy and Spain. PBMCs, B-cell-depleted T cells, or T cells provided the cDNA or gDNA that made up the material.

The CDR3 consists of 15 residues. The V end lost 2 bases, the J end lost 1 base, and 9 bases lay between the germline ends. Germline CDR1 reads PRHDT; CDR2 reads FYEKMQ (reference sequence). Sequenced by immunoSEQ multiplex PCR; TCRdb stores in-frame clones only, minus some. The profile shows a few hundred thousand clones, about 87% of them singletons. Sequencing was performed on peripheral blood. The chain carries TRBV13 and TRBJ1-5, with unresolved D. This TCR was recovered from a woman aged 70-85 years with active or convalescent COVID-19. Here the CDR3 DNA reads TGTGCCAGCAGCTTACGGTTAGCCAGCAATCAGCCCCAGCATTTT. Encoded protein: CASSLRLASNQPQHF.